This T cell receptor (beta chain) was obtained from a study of CXCR3-negative and CXCR3-positive naive CD8 T cells. The CDR3 runs to 15 residues. Germline V CDR1 and CDR2: MNHEY, SMNVEV (reference sequence). Study outcomes and limitations: Hydrophobicity of TRB CDR3s was greater in CXCR3-positive naive cells than in CXCR3-negative naive cells.

The libraries of TRB cDNA were constructed through 5' RACE using UMI labels. With the 5' RACE reads reprocessed, TCRdb shows one record per CDR3 protein and no DNA. This table holds 50,000 to 75,000 distinct CDR3 sequences. In the case of this clonotype: Antigen: not known.

Sequencing input: naive CXCR3- CD8+ T cells from blood. Sample subset: CD45RO-CCR7+CD27+CD95- naive CD8+ T cells lacking CXCR3 (TNR3-). The chain links TRBV27 to TRBJ2-7; absent DNA, TCRdb's TRBD1 call cannot be checked. The sequence was collected from a human donor in good health. Some clones in this sample may be carry-over from other donors' samples. CDR3 sequence reads: CASSFKQGASYEQYF.